This TCR beta chain was observed in a study of cytomegalovirus exposure and HLA in healthy donors. Study at large: Of 300 to 500 genotyped donors, more than 75% grouped in the Caucasian-associated ancestry cluster.

Notes on the study in general: High sensitivity and specificity were reportedly achieved when the classifier diagnosed cytomegalovirus status. In vitro assays verified that a few CMV-associated chains recognized CMV antigens specifically.

Trimming stripped 4 bases from V and 9 bases from J, with 19 bases between. The germline V gene encodes CDR1 SGHVS and CDR2 FQNEAQ. This CDR3 is built from 16 residues. The study ran its PCR with 60 Vbeta and 13 Jbeta primers. The repertoire was sequenced with immunoSEQ multiplex PCR; TCRdb's copy has only in-frame clones and lacks some. Altogether fewer than 200,000 clones are present, about 80% being singletons, with the ten largest covering 0.65%. With respect to this clone: Its specificity is not known.

The sequence was collected from a boy aged 5-17 years in good health and CMV-seronegative. The V call is TRBV7-8, the J call TRBJ1-6, with D perhaps TRBD1 (5 bases). Sequences were obtained from PBMCs. Here the CDR3 reads CASSSVGGAGRSPLHF. Written as DNA, the CDR3 is TGTGCCAGCAGCTCGGTCGGTGGGGCCGGGCGTTCACCCCTCCACTTT.